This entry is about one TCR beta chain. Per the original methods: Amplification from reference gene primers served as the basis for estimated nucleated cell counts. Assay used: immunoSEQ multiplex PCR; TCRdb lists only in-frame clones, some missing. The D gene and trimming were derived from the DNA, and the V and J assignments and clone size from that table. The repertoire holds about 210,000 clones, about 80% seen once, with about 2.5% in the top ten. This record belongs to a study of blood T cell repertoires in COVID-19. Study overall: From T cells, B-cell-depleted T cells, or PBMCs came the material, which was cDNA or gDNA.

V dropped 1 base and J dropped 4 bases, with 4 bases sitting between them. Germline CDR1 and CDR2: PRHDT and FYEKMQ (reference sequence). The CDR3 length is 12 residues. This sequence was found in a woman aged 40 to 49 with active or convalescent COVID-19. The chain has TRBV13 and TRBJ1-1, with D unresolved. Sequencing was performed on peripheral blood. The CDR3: CASSLVSTEAFF. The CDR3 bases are TGTGCCAGCAGCTTAGTTAGCACTGAAGCTTTCTTT.